This T cell receptor beta chain was sequenced during a study of cytomegalovirus exposure and HLA in healthy donors. Findings and caveats of the study: Cytomegalovirus status was reportedly diagnosed by the classifier with high sensitivity and specificity.

About this clone itself: The antigen is undetermined.

This table comes from immunoSEQ multiplex PCR, and its TCRdb copy is limited to in-frame clones, with some not included. The sample lists 120,000 or so clones; about 96% were seen once. V shed 6 bases, J shed 1 base, and the junction held 3 bases outside the gene matches. This CDR3 has 14 residues. Germline lookup yields CDR1 MDHEN and CDR2 SYDVKM. This sequence was found in a man aged 18 to 35 in good health and CMV-seronegative. The V call is TRBV28, the J call TRBJ2-3, with TRBD1 matching 8 bases. Specimen: PBMCs. CDR3 coding DNA: TGTGCCAGCAGCGACAGGGGCCGCACAGATACGCAGTATTTT. This gives the protein CASSDRGRTDTQYF.